In this sample, the clone carrying this T cell receptor (beta chain) turned up many times. What it binds is unknown. It was template switching that added a universal primer site, and there were unique molecular identifiers on the cDNA. Using its own MiXCR run on the 5' RACE reads, TCRdb lists one record per CDR3 protein. The table shows hundreds of thousands of distinct CDR3 sequences, with over 5% occurring only once. The sample originates from a study of identical twins. V gave up 1 base and J gave up 10 bases, with 6 bases separating them. In germline, CDR1 is SGHTA, CDR2 FQGNSA. This CDR3 has 11 residues. Study conclusions and caveats: Abundant cord blood beta clonotypes carried fewer insertions; memory repertoires showed none. There was an excess of low generation probability in the out-of-frame alpha sequences that twins shared. Weaker excess twin sharing was observed in beta out-of-frame sequences.

The sequence came from a man aged 18 to 30 in good health. The sample was naive T cells sorted from blood. The J gene is TRBJ2-3, the V gene TRBV7-2, with D tentatively TRBD2 (5 bases). Here the CDR3 reads CASSLGEPQYF. CDR3 coding DNA: TGTGCCAGCAGCTTAGGGGAGCCGCAGTATTTT.